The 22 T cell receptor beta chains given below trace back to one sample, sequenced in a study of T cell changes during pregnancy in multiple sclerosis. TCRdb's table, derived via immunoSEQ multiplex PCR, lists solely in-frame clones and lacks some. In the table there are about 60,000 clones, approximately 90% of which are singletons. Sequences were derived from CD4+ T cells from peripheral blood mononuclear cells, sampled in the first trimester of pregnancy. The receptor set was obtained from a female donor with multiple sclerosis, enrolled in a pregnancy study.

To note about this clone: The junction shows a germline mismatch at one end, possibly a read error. The CDR3 protein is CASGLSTGNWDEQYF. CDR3 coding DNA: TGTGCCAGCGGCTTAAGCACAGGGAACTGGGACGAGCAGTACTTC. The rearrangement links TRBV7-2 to TRBJ2-7, with a possible D match to TRBD1 (6 bases). Germline V lookup: CDR1 SGHTA, CDR2 FQGNSA. This CDR3 contains 15 residues. The entire variable domain, with the rest obtained from reference TRBV7-2 and TRBJ2-7, is as follows: GAGVSQSPSNKVTEKGKDVELRCDPISGHTALYWYRQSLGQGLEFLIYFQGNSAPDKSGLPSDRFSAERTGGSVSTLTIQRTQQEDSAVYLCASGLSTGNWDEQYFGPGTRLTVT.

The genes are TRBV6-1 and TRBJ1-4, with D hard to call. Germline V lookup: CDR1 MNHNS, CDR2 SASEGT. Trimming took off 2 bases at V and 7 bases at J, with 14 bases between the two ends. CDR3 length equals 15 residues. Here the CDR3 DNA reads TGTGCCAGCAGTGAAAGGTCGGGTTTGGGTGAAAAACTGTTTTTT. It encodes CASSERSGLGEKLFF.

CDR3 nucleotides: TGTGCCAGCAGCTCAACCGGGACTGCAAACACCGGGGAGCTGTTTTTT. Translation gives CASSSTGTANTGELFF. The rearrangement links TRBV7-9 to TRBJ2-2; maybe TRBD2 (6 bases). CDR1 and CDR2 (germline): SEHNR, FQNEAQ (reference sequence). The CDR3 has 16 amino acids. V dropped 4 bases and J dropped 2 bases, with 14 bases sitting between them. Full variable domain (outside the CDR3, taken from reference TRBV7-9 and TRBJ2-2): DTGVSQNPRHKITKRGQNVTFRCDPISEHNRLYWYRQTLGQGPEFLTYFQNEAQLEKSRLLSDRFSAERPKGSFSTLEIQRTEQGDSAMYLCASSSTGTANTGELFFGEGSRLTVL.

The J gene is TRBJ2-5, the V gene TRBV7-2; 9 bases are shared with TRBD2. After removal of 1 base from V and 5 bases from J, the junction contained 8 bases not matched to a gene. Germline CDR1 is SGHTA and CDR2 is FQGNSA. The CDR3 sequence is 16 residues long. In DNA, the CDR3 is TGTGCCAGCAGCTTAGGAGACGCGGGGGGGCAGGAGACCCAGTACTTC. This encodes CASSLGDAGGQETQYF.

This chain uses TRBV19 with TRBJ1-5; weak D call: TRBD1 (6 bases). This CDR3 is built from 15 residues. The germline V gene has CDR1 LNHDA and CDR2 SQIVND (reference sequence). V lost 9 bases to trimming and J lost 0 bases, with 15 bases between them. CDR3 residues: CASREDRNSNQPQHF. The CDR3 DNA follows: TGTGCCAGCAGGGAAGACAGGAATAGCAATCAGCCCCAGCATTTT.

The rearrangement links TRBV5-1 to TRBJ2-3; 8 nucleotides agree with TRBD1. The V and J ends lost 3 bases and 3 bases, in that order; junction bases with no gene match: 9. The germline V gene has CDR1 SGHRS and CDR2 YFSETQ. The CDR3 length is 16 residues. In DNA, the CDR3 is TGCGCCAGCAGCTGGACGGGACAGGCCCCGACAGATACGCAGTATTTT. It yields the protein CASSWTGQAPTDTQYF.

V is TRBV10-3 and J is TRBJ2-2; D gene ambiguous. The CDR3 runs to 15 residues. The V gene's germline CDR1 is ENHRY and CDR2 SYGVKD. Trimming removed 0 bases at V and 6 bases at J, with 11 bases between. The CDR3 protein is CAISESNRGPGELFF. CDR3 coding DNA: TGTGCCATCAGTGAGTCTAATAGAGGCCCCGGGGAGCTGTTTTTT.

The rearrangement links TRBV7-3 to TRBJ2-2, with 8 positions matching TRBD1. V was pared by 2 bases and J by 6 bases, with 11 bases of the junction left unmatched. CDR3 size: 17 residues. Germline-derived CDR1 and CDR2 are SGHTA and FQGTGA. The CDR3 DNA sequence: TGTGCCAGCAGCTTACGACGACAGGGGCCTCTCGCCGGGGAGCTGTTTTTT. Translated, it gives CASSLRRQGPLAGELFF.

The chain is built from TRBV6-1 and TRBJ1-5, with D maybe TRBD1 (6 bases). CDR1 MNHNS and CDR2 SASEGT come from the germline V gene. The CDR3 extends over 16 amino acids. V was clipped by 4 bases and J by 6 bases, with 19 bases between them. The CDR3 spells CASSAPGEGVSQPQHF. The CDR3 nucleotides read TGTGCCAGCAGTGCCCCAGGCGAGGGGGTAAGTCAGCCCCAGCATTTT.

The CDR3 nucleotides are TGTGCCTTTACCGGGACAGGGGGCAGGCTCTATGGCTACACCTTC. This codes for CAFTGTGGRLYGYTF. V is TRBV30 and J is TRBJ1-2; 12 positions agree with TRBD1. CDR3 size: 15 residues. CDR1 is GTSNPN, CDR2 SVGIG, per germline (reference sequence). The trim removed 7 bases at V and 4 bases at J, leaving 10 bases unmatched.

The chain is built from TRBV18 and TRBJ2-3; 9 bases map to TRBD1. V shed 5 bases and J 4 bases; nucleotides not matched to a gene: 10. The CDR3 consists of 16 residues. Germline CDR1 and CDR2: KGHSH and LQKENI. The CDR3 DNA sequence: TGTGCCAGCTCAGAGTACGGGACAGGGTTTTCAGATACGCAGTATTTT. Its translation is CASSEYGTGFSDTQYF.

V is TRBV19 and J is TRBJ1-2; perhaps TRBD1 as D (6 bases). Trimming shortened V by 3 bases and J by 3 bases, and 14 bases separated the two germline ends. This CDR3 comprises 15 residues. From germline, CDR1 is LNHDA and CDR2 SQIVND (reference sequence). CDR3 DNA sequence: TGTGCCAGTAGTATGGGGGTCAGGGGCGACTATGGCTACACCTTC. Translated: CASSMGVRGDYGYTF.

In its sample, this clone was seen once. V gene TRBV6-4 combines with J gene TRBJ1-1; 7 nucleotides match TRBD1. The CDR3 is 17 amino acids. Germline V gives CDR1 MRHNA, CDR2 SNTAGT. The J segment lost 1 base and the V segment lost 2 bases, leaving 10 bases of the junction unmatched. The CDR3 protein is CASSDLEGGARNTEAFF. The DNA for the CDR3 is TGTGCCAGCAGTGACCTGGAAGGGGGCGCAAGGAACACTGAAGCTTTCTTT.

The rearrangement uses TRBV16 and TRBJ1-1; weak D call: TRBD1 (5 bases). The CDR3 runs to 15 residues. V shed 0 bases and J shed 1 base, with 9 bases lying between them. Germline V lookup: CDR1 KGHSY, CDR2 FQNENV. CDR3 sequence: CASSQSMGGNTEAFF. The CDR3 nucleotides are TGTGCCAGCAGCCAATCGATGGGGGGGAACACTGAAGCTTTCTTT.

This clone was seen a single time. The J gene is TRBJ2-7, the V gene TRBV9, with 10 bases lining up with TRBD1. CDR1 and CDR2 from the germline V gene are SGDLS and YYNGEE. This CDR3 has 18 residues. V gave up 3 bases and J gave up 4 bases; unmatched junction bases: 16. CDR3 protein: CASSAPRRGGTGVYEQYF. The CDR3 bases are TGTGCCAGCAGCGCACCCCGACGCGGGGGGACAGGGGTATACGAGCAGTACTTC.

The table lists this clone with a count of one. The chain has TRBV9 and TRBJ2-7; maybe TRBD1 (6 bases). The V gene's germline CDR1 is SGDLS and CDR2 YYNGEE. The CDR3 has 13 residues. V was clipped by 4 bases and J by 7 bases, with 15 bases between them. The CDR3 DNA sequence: TGTGCCAGCAGCCCGGGACAAAACTTGGAGCAGTACTTC. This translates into CASSPGQNLEQYF.

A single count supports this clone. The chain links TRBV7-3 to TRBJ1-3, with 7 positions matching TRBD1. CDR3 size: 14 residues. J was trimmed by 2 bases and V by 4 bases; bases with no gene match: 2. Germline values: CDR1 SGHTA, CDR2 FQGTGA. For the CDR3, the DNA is TGTGCCAGCAGCTCGACAGGGACTGGAAACACCATATATTTT. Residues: CASSSTGTGNTIYF.

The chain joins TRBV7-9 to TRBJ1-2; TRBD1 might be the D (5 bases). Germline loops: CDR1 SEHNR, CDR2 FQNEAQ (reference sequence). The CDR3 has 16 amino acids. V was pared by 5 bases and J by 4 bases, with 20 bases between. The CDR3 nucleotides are TGTGCCAGCAGCCCACCACCCAGACAGAGAACCTATGGCTACACCTTC. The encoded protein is CASSPPPRQRTYGYTF.

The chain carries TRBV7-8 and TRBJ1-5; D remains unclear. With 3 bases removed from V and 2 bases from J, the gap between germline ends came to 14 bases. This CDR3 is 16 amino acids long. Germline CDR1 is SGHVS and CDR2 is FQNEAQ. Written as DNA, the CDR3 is TGTGCCAGCAGCTTTAGTCTTGGGCAGGGCAATCAGCCCCAGCATTTT. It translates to CASSFSLGQGNQPQHF.

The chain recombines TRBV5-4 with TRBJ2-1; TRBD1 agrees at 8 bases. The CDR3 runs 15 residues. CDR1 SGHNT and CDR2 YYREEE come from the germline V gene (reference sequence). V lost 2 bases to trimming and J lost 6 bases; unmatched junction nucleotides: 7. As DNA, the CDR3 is TGTGCCAGCAGCTTCGAAGGGACAGGAGGCAATGAGCAGTTCTTC. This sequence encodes CASSFEGTGGNEQFF.

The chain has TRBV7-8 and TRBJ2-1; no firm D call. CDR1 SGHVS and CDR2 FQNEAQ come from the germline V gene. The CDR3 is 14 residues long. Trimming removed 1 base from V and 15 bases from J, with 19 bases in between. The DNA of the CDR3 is TGTGCCAGCAGCTTAGTGGTCAGCAGGCCCCCACGGTTCTTC. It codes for CASSLVVSRPPRFF.

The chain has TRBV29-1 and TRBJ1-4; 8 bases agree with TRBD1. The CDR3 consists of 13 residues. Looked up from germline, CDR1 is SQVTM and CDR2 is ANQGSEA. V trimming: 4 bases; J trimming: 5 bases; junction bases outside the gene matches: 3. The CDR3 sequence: CSVADRGNEKLFF. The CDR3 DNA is TGCAGCGTTGCAGACAGGGGCAATGAAAAACTGTTTTTT.